This T cell receptor beta chain appears in the sequencing data of a study of cytomegalovirus exposure and HLA in healthy donors. Study-wide findings and caveats: The analysis excluded some indistinguishable V segments, including TRBV6-2 and TRBV6-3.

This clone has just a few counts. The antigen remains unidentified. PCR primers comprised 60 Vbeta and 13 Jbeta primers. Using immunoSEQ multiplex PCR, the repertoire was profiled, and TCRdb retains in-frame clones only, with some absent. The sample includes under 150,000 clones, over 70% seen only once; the top ten take 4%. The ends lost 4 bases at V and 3 bases at J; junction bases unmatched: 1. CDR1 SGHRS and CDR2 YFSETQ come from the germline V gene. The CDR3 consists of 14 residues. The sequenced material came from PBMCs. The chain employs TRBV5-1 and TRBJ2-7, with TRBD2 matching over 13 bases. The receptor was derived from a woman in her 40s in good health and CMV-seronegative. CDR3 in amino acids: CASSTSGGVYEQYF. The CDR3 nucleotides read TGCGCCAGCAGCACTAGCGGGGGGGTCTACGAGCAGTACTTC.